The 4 T cell receptor beta chains below were found in one sample sequenced in a study of tumor-infiltrating lymphocytes in primary liver carcinoma. With a constant-region primer, TCR beta cDNA was made from 400 to 550 ng of total RNA. Three nested multiplex PCR rounds, a slightly modified ARM-PCR, produced the libraries for TCR beta. Forward primers for TRBV1-TRBV30 and a C-beta reverse primer served the first two PCR rounds, at about 10 cycles each. MiXCR, applied by TCRdb to the multiplex PCR reads, yields one record per CDR3 protein. Counted here are approximately 210,000 distinct CDR3 sequences, approximately 65% occurring once; the ten biggest clones make up approximately 6.6%. Blood RNA was derived from unsorted whole blood, and germline DNA was extracted too. Sequencing used peripheral blood. Receptors originate from a woman between 55 and 75 years old with primary liver carcinoma and hepatitis B virus infection.

This clonotype came up many times. The CDR3 DNA follows: TGCGCCAGCAGTGCAAAAGTATTTGCCTCTGAAGCTTTCTTT. It yields the protein CASSAKVFASEAFF. V gene TRBV10-2 combines with J gene TRBJ1-1; D is uncertain. Trimming removed 4 bases at V and 6 bases at J, with 15 bases between. Germline assignment: CDR1 WSHSY and CDR2 SAAADI. The CDR3 spans 14 residues.

This clonotype was counted a few times. A junction end diverges from the germline sequence, so it may reflect a read error. This chain joins TRBV11-2 and TRBJ2-2; no definite D call. The CDR3 extends over 14 amino acids. The V gene's germline CDR1 is SGHAT and CDR2 FQNNGV. The CDR3 bases are TGTTCCAGTAGGGCCACAGTAAACACCGGGGAGCTGTTTTTT. Protein sequence: CSSRATVNTGELFF. Full variable domain (remainder filled in from reference TRBV11-2 and TRBJ2-2): EAGVAQSPRYKIIEKRQSVAFWCNPISGHATLYWYQQILGQGPKLLIQFQNNGVVDDSQLPKDRFSAERLKGVDSTLKIQPAKLEDSAVYLCSSRATVNTGELFFGEGSRLTVL.

On this clonotype: A read error may be the cause here, since a much bigger clone is one base away. The chain links TRBV6-1 to TRBJ1-2, with D maybe TRBD1 (5 bases). CDR1 MNHNS and CDR2 SASEGT come from the germline V gene. The CDR3 runs 15 residues. The CDR3 reads CASGASVYLNHGYTF. DNA of the CDR3: TGTGCCAGTGGGGCGTCCGTTTACCTTAACCATGGCTACACCTTC.

In the case of this clonotype: A much more abundant neighbour one base away suggests this may be a read error. The rearrangement links TRBV12-3 or TRBV12-4 to TRBJ2-2; 8 bases are a match to TRBD2. The CDR3 sequence is 16 residues long. DNA for the CDR3: TGTGCCAGCAGTTTAGGCGCTAGCGGGTTCTTAGGGGTGCTGTTTTTT. Translation gives CASSLGASGFLGVLFF.